This TCR beta chain was sequenced in a study of blood T cell repertoires in COVID-19. Study as a whole: T cells, B-cell-depleted T cells, or PBMCs provided the cDNA or gDNA that served as material.

The CDR3 is 15 residues long. Germline loops: CDR1 MDHEN, CDR2 SYDVKM. V shed 2 bases, J shed 5 bases, and the junction held 5 bases outside the gene matches. Per the original methods: It was from reference gene primer amplification that nucleated cell counts were estimated. TCRdb's copy holds only in-frame clones and misses some; the assay was immunoSEQ multiplex PCR. V and J calls and clone size are as listed in that table; D and trimming were resolved from the DNA. The sample holds a few hundred thousand clones, 80% to 90% seen once. Participant reports of clinical history set cohort assignment. Source material: PBMCs or T cells enriched from blood (not recorded which). J is TRBJ1-5 and V is TRBV28, with 8 bases fitting TRBD1. This TCR was sampled from a man younger than 30 who had recovered from COVID-19. This chain's CDR3 is CASSLAGGGDQPQHF. CDR3 DNA: TGTGCCAGCAGTTTAGCAGGGGGCGGCGATCAGCCCCAGCATTTT.